The rows below give T cell receptor beta chains drawn from one sample of a study of blood T cell repertoires in COVID-19. TCRdb's copy holds only in-frame clones and misses some; the assay was immunoSEQ multiplex PCR. The sample shows 140,000 or so clones, under 80% of them seen only once. The material sequenced was peripheral blood. These receptors were obtained from a man in his sixties with acute or convalescent COVID-19. The CDR3 runs from the conserved cysteine through the conserved F or W. The D gene is left open where the match is weak. Part of the rows lack a size; the others show once, few, many or a class for expanded clones.

few	-	14	TRBV9	TRBJ1-2	CASSVGNSPYGYTF	TGTGCCAGCAGCGTAGGGAACAGCCCCTATGGCTACACCTTC
-	TRBD1	15	TRBV4-1	TRBJ1-4	CASSRAGTGKEKLFF	TGCGCCAGCAGCCGAGCCGGGACAGGGAAGGAAAAACTGTTTTTT
-	-	13	TRBV30	TRBJ1-2	CAWTAGGPYGYTF	TGTGCCTGGACGGCAGGAGGCCCTTATGGCTACACCTTC
-	-	13	TRBV27	TRBJ2-7	CASSFQGGYEQYF	TGTGCCAGCAGTTTTCAGGGAGGCTACGAGCAGTACTTC
-	-	14	TRBV2	TRBJ1-4	CASSPRLFGEKLFF	TGTGCCAGCAGCCCCAGGCTGTTTGGTGAAAAACTGTTTTTT
few	TRBD1	14	TRBV2	TRBJ2-7	CASTWDRALGEQYF	TGTGCCAGCACTTGGGACAGGGCTTTAGGAGAGCAGTACTTC
-	-	13	TRBV30	TRBJ2-6	CTLEVSGANVLTF	TGTACCCTAGAGGTCTCTGGGGCCAACGTCCTGACTTTC
once	-	13	TRBV6-5	TRBJ2-5	CASSGTAQETQYF	TGTGCCAGCAGCGGGACTGCGCAAGAGACCCAGTACTTC
-	-	14	TRBV14	TRBJ2-7	CASSQVGIDYEQYF	TGTGCCAGCAGCCAAGTCGGGATCGACTACGAGCAGTACTTC
-	TRBD1	15	TRBV27	TRBJ2-2	CASSMSQGAGGELFF	TGTGCCAGCAGTATGTCACAGGGGGCGGGCGGGGAGCTGTTTTTT
-	-	15	TRBV30	TRBJ2-1	CAWSVLGSSYNEQFF	TGTGCCTGGAGTGTACTGGGGAGCTCCTACAATGAGCAGTTCTTC
-	TRBD1	16	TRBV3-1/TRBV3-2	TRBJ1-2	CASSQGSGGVGYGYTF	TGTGCCAGCAGCCAAGGCTCAGGGGGCGTGGGCTATGGCTACACCTTC
-	-	14	TRBV7-6	TRBJ2-5	CASSLEAGRETQYF	TGTGCCAGCAGCTTAGAGGCGGGAAGAGAGACCCAGTACTTC
-	-	12	TRBV7-8	TRBJ2-5	CASSLVQETQYF	TGTGCCAGCAGCTTAGTACAAGAGACCCAGTACTTC
few	-	14	TRBV6-6	TRBJ1-2	CASSNDRQNYGYTF	TGTGCCAGCAGCAACGACAGGCAGAACTATGGCTACACCTTC
-	-	15	TRBV6-5	TRBJ1-5	CASSYSGITNQPQHF	TGTGCCAGCAGTTACTCCGGGATTACTAATCAGCCCCAGCATTTT
-	TRBD1	15	TRBV6-1	TRBJ1-5	CASSEFGQGNQPQHF	TGTGCCAGCAGTGAATTTGGACAGGGGAATCAGCCCCAGCATTTT
-	TRBD2	16	TRBV5-1	TRBJ2-2	CASSLAPGGLTGELFF	TGCGCCAGCAGCTTGGCCCCGGGAGGGCTCACCGGGGAGCTGTTTTTT
-	TRBD1	15	TRBV2	TRBJ2-7	CASSPRTGRTYEQYF	TGTGCCAGCAGTCCTAGGACAGGGAGGACCTACGAGCAGTACTTC
-	-	15	TRBV13	TRBJ2-7	CASSLGTRFSYEQYF	TGTGCCAGCAGCTTAGGCACCAGATTCTCCTACGAGCAGTACTTC
-	-	14	TRBV7-3	TRBJ2-5	CASSLTGSFETQYF	TGTGCCAGCAGCCTGACGGGGTCTTTCGAGACCCAGTACTTC
-	TRBD1	15	TRBV5-1	TRBJ2-5	CASTRTGAPQETQYF	TGCGCCAGCACCCGGACAGGGGCTCCCCAAGAGACCCAGTACTTC
once	TRBD1	15	TRBV30	TRBJ1-2	CAWSVQGADRYGYTF	TGTGCCTGGAGTGTACAGGGGGCGGATAGGTATGGCTACACCTTC
many	TRBD2	15	TRBV14	TRBJ2-5	CASSQWGLETETQYF	TGTGCCAGCAGCCAATGGGGACTAGAGACAGAGACCCAGTACTTC
few	-	15	TRBV7-7	TRBJ2-2	CASSLASGNTGELFF	TGTGCCAGCAGCTTAGCGTCCGGGAACACCGGGGAGCTGTTTTTT
-	TRBD1	15	TRBV10-1	TRBJ2-1	CASSESGDRVNEQFF	TGCGCCAGCAGTGAGTCGGGGGACAGGGTTAATGAGCAGTTCTTC
-	-	14	TRBV11-2	TRBJ1-2	CASSPTSTGYGYTF	TGTGCCAGCAGCCCCACGTCGACAGGCTATGGCTACACCTTC
-	TRBD2	16	TRBV5-1	TRBJ2-1	CASSLGGGRAYNEQFF	TGCGCCAGCAGCTTGGGCGGCGGGAGGGCCTACAATGAGCAGTTCTTC
-	-	16	TRBV5-4	TRBJ1-6	CASSLGPPGAGSPLHF	TGTGCCAGCAGCTTGGGGCCCCCAGGGGCAGGTTCACCCCTCCACTTT
-	TRBD2	15	TRBV5-1	TRBJ2-2	CASTPLAENTGELFF	TGCGCCAGCACCCCCCTAGCGGAAAACACCGGGGAGCTGTTTTTT
many	TRBD2	17	TRBV7-9	TRBJ2-1	CASSLETSGISYNEQFF	TGTGCCAGCAGCTTGGAGACTAGCGGGATTTCCTACAATGAGCAGTTCTTC
-	-	12	TRBV12-3/TRBV12-4	TRBJ2-2	CASSFPAGELFF	TGTGCCAGCAGTTTTCCGGCCGGGGAGCTGTTTTTT
once	TRBD1	15	TRBV5-1	TRBJ2-5	CASSSGQGAQETQYF	TGCGCCAGCAGCTCGGGACAGGGGGCGCAGGAGACCCAGTACTTC
once	TRBD2	15	TRBV29-1	TRBJ2-1	CSVDTREVSYNEQFF	TGCAGCGTTGACACGCGGGAGGTCTCCTACAATGAGCAGTTCTTC
-	TRBD1	14	TRBV28	TRBJ1-5	CASSLRTGAQPQHF	TGTGCCAGCAGTTTGAGGACAGGGGCTCAGCCCCAGCATTTT
-	-	15	TRBV5-8	TRBJ2-1	CASSLLNGSFNEQFF	TGTGCCAGCAGCTTGCTCAACGGGAGTTTTAATGAGCAGTTCTTC
few	-	14	TRBV3-1/TRBV3-2	TRBJ1-1	CASSLNQGFTEAFF	TGTGCCAGCAGCCTCAATCAGGGGTTCACTGAAGCTTTCTTT
-	-	16	TRBV5-1	TRBJ2-3	CASSSEGRGGADTQYF	TGCGCCAGCAGCTCGGAGGGAAGGGGAGGAGCAGATACGCAGTATTTT
-	TRBD2	19	TRBV15	TRBJ2-2	CATSTSGGRLAGDSGELFF	TGTGCCACCAGCACGAGCGGAGGGCGACTAGCGGGAGATTCCGGGGAGCTGTTTTTT
-	-	13	TRBV19	TRBJ1-2	CASSIPGDYGYTF	TGTGCCAGTAGTATACCGGGGGACTATGGCTACACCTTC
once	-	15	TRBV6-5	TRBJ2-6	CASSFKGAGANVLTF	TGTGCCAGCAGTTTCAAGGGGGCTGGGGCCAACGTCCTGACTTTC
-	-	18	TRBV4-2	TRBJ2-3	CASSQEGNSFGGTDTQYF	TGTGCCAGCAGCCAAGAGGGCAACTCCTTCGGAGGGACAGATACGCAGTATTTT
-	-	16	TRBV9	TRBJ2-1	CASSVAIGSSYNEQFF	TGTGCCAGCAGCGTAGCTATCGGGAGCTCCTACAATGAGCAGTTCTTC
few	-	14	TRBV5-1	TRBJ1-1	CASSLRRGDTEAFF	TGCGCCAGCAGCTTGAGGCGGGGCGACACTGAAGCTTTCTTT
-	-	13	TRBV15	TRBJ2-5	CATSFSGQETQYF	TGTGCCACCAGCTTCTCAGGTCAAGAGACCCAGTACTTC
-	-	12	TRBV27	TRBJ1-2	CASMGAGYGYTF	TGTGCCAGCATGGGGGCTGGCTATGGCTACACCTTC
-	TRBD2	17	TRBV7-8	TRBJ2-2	CASSPYLAGADTGELFF	TGTGCCAGCAGCCCCTACCTAGCGGGAGCGGACACCGGGGAGCTGTTTTTT
-	-	16	TRBV7-9	TRBJ2-3	CASSSGSGTTTDTQYF	TGTGCCAGCAGCTCTGGATCCGGGACAACCACAGATACGCAGTATTTT
once	TRBD1	15	TRBV18	TRBJ2-5	CASSPPADRGETQYF	TGTGCCAGCTCACCACCGGCGGACAGGGGGGAGACCCAGTACTTC
few	TRBD2	16	TRBV9	TRBJ2-7	CASSEKAGVNFAEQYF	TGTGCCAGCAGTGAGAAAGCGGGAGTCAATTTCGCTGAGCAGTACTTC
few	TRBD2	13	TRBV27	TRBJ2-3	CAQQRENPDTQYF	TGTGCCCAACAGCGGGAGAATCCAGATACGCAGTATTTT
-	TRBD2	15	TRBV6-5	TRBJ2-1	CASKVGSGNRNEQFF	TGTGCCAGCAAGGTCGGGAGCGGGAATAGGAATGAGCAGTTCTTC
-	TRBD1	15	TRBV19	TRBJ2-7	CASSSGTGGSYEQYF	TGTGCCAGTAGCTCCGGGACAGGGGGTTCTTACGAGCAGTACTTC
-	-	19	TRBV9	TRBJ2-7	CASSGGQGVRAGGPNEQYF	TGTGCCAGCAGCGGGGGACAGGGAGTAAGGGCGGGAGGGCCCAACGAGCAGTACTTC
-	TRBD2	17	TRBV2	TRBJ2-2	CASRPTSGRAFVGELFF	TGTGCCAGCAGGCCCACTAGCGGGAGGGCCTTCGTCGGGGAGCTGTTTTTT
few	-	13	TRBV10-3	TRBJ2-7	CATFGHETYEQYF	TGTGCCACCTTCGGACACGAAACCTACGAGCAGTACTTC
-	-	16	TRBV12-2	TRBJ2-3	CASRLYSEPSTDTQYF	TGTGCAAGTCGCTTATATAGCGAACCTAGCACAGATACGCAGTATTTT
-	-	11	TRBV9	TRBJ2-5	CASSPQETQYF	TGTGCCAGCAGCCCGCAAGAGACCCAGTACTTC
-	-	12	TRBV27	TRBJ2-3	CASSPNTDTQYF	TGTGCCAGCAGTCCAAACACAGATACGCAGTATTTT